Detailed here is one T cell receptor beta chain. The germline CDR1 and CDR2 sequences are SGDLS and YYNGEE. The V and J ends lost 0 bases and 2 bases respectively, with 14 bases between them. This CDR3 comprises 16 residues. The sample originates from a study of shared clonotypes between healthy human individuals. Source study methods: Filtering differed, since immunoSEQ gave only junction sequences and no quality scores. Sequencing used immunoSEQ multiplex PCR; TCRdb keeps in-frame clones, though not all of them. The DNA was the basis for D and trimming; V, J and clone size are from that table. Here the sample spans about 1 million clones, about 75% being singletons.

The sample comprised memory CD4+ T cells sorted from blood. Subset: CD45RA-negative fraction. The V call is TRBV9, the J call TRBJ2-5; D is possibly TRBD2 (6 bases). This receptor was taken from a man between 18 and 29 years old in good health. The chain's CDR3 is CASSVEGGAKQETQYF. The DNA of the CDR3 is TGTGCCAGCAGCGTAGAAGGAGGGGCCAAACAAGAGACCCAGTACTTC.